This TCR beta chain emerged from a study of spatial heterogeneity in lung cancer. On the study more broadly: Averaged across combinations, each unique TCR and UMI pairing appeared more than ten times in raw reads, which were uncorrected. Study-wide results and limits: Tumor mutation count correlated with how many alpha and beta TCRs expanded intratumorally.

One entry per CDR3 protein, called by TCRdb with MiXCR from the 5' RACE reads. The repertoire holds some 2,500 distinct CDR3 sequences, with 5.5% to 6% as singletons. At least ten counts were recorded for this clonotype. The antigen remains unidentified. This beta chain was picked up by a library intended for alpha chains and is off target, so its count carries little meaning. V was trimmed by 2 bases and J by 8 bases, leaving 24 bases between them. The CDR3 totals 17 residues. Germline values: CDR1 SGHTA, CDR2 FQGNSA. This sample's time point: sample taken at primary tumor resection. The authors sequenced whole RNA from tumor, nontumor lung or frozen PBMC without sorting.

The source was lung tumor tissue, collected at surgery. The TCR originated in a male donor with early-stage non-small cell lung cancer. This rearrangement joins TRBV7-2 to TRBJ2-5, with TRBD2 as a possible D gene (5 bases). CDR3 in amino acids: CASSLLSSGQLAGTQYF. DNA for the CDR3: TGTGCCAGCAGCTTATTGTCGTCGGGCCAGCTCGCGGGTACCCAGTACTTC.